The T cell receptor (beta chain) under discussion was sequenced for a study of sequential checkpoint blockade in melanoma. The wider study: Arm A got nivolumab then ipilimumab; arm B the reverse, 1:1. Each arm's sequence ended with maintenance nivolumab. TCRβ was sequenced from DNA of 91 pretreatment tumors.

By share, this clone counts as medium-sized. Stated treatment: randomized to nivolumab then ipilimumab (arm A) or the reverse (arm B). No patient had prior DNA-damaging chemotherapy. Germline V gene sequence: CDR1 MNHGY, CDR2 SAAAGT. There are 14 residues in the CDR3. V trimming: 5 bases; J trimming: 8 bases; junction bases outside the gene matches: 7. The protocol was immunoSEQ multiplex PCR, while the TCRdb copy is restricted to in-frame clones and leaves out a portion. The profile shows approximately 37,000 clones, over 30% of them singletons. The source was tumor tissue (inferred from file names), collected from a patient given nivolumab and ipilimumab in sequence. The V call is TRBV6-8, the J call TRBJ1-4; 8 nucleotides line up with TRBD1. The TCR was taken from a human donor with melanoma. The CDR3 DNA is TGTGCCAGCAGTGCAGACAGGGGCGGGGAAAAACTGTTTTTT. It codes for CASSADRGGEKLFF.